This entry describes one TCR beta chain. Its matching antigen is unknown. The sample belongs to a study of cytomegalovirus exposure and HLA in healthy donors. Study at large: The 100 million to 140 million unique TCR beta sequences, from about 179 million T cells, were found by an earlier analysis.

V trimming: 4 bases; J trimming: 4 bases; junction bases outside the gene matches: 9. The CDR3 has 14 residues. CDR1 is SQVTM and CDR2 is ANQGSEA in the germline V gene. PCR involved 60 Vbeta and 13 Jbeta primers. The method was immunoSEQ multiplex PCR; TCRdb's version includes in-frame clones alone and lacks a portion of them. The sample contains 170,000 or so clones, over 70% of which appear only once. Study outcomes and limitations: Analysis performed later found more than 15,000 TCR beta sequences associated with HLA alleles at 0.05 false discovery rate. The authors assumed roughly uniform sequencing depth across donors for presence/absence analyses. Altogether, around 160 TCR beta chains were recorded as cytomegalovirus-associated.

The sequenced material came from PBMCs. The origin of this receptor is a woman between 50 and 59 years old in good health and CMV-seropositive. J is TRBJ2-7 and V is TRBV29-1, with 8 bases aligning to TRBD2. The CDR3 sequence: CSVVGLAGQYEQYF. The CDR3 DNA is TGCAGCGTTGTGGGCCTAGCGGGCCAATACGAGCAGTACTTC.